These 15 T cell receptor beta chains were all obtained from the same sample, sequenced in a study of T cells in Graves' hyperthyroidism and ophthalmopathy (dated by TCRdb to about 2019). Preparation of the library involved multiplex PCR. These reads were obtained on an Illumina HiSeq 2000. The TCR beta CDR3 regions were amplified from the RNA transcripts. The TCR CDR3 was subjected to a first round of RT-PCR using the HTBI primer set and the Qiagen OneStep RT-PCR kit. TCRdb passed the public sequencing reads through fastp at Q25 and MiXCR, retaining productive beta sequences. Rows with a matching CDR3 protein are joined into one entry that keeps the most common DNA and genes. The sample table contains about 270,000 distinct CDR3 sequences; only one count was recorded for around a quarter of them. Of the sample, approximately 30% is held by the ten largest clones. Sequences were obtained from blood. The receptor source for this set is a middle-aged man with Graves' hyperthyroidism that later progressed to Graves' ophthalmopathy.

J is TRBJ1-2 and V is TRBV6-5, with 11 bases fitting TRBD1. V lost 4 bases to trimming and J lost 7 bases; unmatched junction nucleotides: 8. Germline lookup yields CDR1 MNHEY and CDR2 SVGAGI. The CDR3 is 15 amino acids. In nucleotides, the CDR3 is TGTGCCAGCAGTTCGGGACAGGGGGGATACGGTGGCTACACCTTC. This translates into CASSSGQGGYGGYTF.

This clonotype was seen many times. The V call is TRBV18, the J call TRBJ1-1, with a weak D call TRBD1 (6 bases). CDR1 and CDR2 (germline): KGHSH, LQKENI. The CDR3 runs 16 residues. V was pared by 0 bases and J by 1 base, with 12 bases between. The CDR3 sequence: CASSPPGAGRNTEAFF. CDR3 sequence (DNA): TGTGCCAGCTCACCACCGGGGGCCGGGCGGAACACTGAAGCTTTCTTT.

This clonotype was detected once. The CDR3 loop is CASSFPGTGVQETQYF. Here the CDR3 DNA reads TGTGCCAGCAGCTTCCCTGGGACAGGGGTCCAAGAGACCCAGTACTTC. V gene TRBV7-8 combines with J gene TRBJ2-5; 10 bases fit TRBD1. Germline V CDR1 and CDR2: SGHVS, FQNEAQ. V shed 3 bases and J 1 base; nucleotides not matched to a gene: 5. This CDR3 region has 16 residues.

This clonotype was observed many times. This chain joins TRBV29-1 and TRBJ2-7; D is uncertain. Germline-derived CDR1 and CDR2 are SQVTM and ANQGSEA. The V end was cut by 5 bases, the J end by 2 bases, with 10 bases between. The CDR3 totals 12 residues. In DNA, the CDR3 is TGCAGCGTTTTTGGGAACGCCTACGAGCAGTACTTC. It translates to CSVFGNAYEQYF.

With respect to this clonotype: Just one base apart from a much larger clone, this may be a read error. This sequence joins TRBV11-2 and TRBJ1-4; maybe TRBD1 (5 bases). The CDR3 has 14 amino acids. Per germline, CDR1 SGHAT and CDR2 FQNNGV. The CDR3 nucleotides are TGTGCCAGAAGCTTAGACGGCGGGGGTGAAAAACTGTTTTTT. Protein: CARSLDGGGEKLFF.

In this sample, this clonotype turned up many times. The gene calls are TRBV3-1 and TRBJ1-3; D is ambiguous. CDR1 is LGHDT and CDR2 is YNNKEL in the germline V gene (reference sequence). The V gene lost 4 bases and the J gene lost 1 base, with 5 bases spanning the gap. The CDR3 runs 13 residues. The CDR3 is CASSRGSGNTIYF. As DNA, the CDR3 is TGTGCCAGCAGCCGGGGATCTGGAAACACCATATATTTT.

In regard to this clonotype: Possible read error: a much larger clone is one base away. This chain uses TRBV11-3 with TRBJ1-1; TRBD1 matches at 7 bases. The germline gives CDR1 SGHNT, CDR2 YENEEA. The CDR3 contains 14 residues. The CDR3: CDSSRHRGSVPAFF. CDR3 nucleotides: TGTGACAGCAGCCGACACAGGGGATCCGTTCCAGCTTTCTTT.

Many counts were recorded for this clonotype. This sequence joins TRBV4-1 and TRBJ1-1, with a tentative D call TRBD1 (5 bases). Germline V gene lookup returns CDR1 MGHRA and CDR2 YSYEKL. The CDR3 totals 16 residues. Trimming pared 0 bases from V and 1 base from J, leaving 12 bases between. DNA of the CDR3: TGCGCCAGCAGCCAAGAGGGGGACCCTAAGAACACTGAAGCTTTCTTT. This codes for CASSQEGDPKNTEAFF.

In this sample, this clonotype turned up many times. This chain joins TRBV18 and TRBJ2-7; D is unresolved. The V end lost 3 bases, the J end lost 3 bases, and 12 bases lay between the germline ends. Germline CDR1 KGHSH, CDR2 LQKENI. The CDR3 length is 14 residues. The CDR3 sequence: CASSPPSSNYEQYF. The CDR3 DNA sequence: TGTGCCAGCTCACCCCCCAGCAGCAACTACGAGCAGTACTTC. The complete variable domain, with remaining parts taken from reference TRBV18 and TRBJ2-7, reads NAGVMQNPRHLVRRRGQEARLRCSPMKGHSHVYWYRQLPEEGLKFMVYLQKENIIDESGMPKERFSAEFPKEGPSILRIQQVVRGDSAAYFCASSPPSSNYEQYFGPGTRLTVT.

This clonotype was counted many times. The J gene is TRBJ1-5, the V gene TRBV14, with 9 bases lining up with TRBD1. The CDR3 is 14 residues long. Per the germline V gene, CDR1 is SGHDN and CDR2 is FVKESK. With V trimmed by 4 bases and J by 5 bases, 3 bases remained unmatched. CDR3 region: CASSLRDRDQPQHF. As DNA, the CDR3 is TGTGCCAGCAGCCTTCGGGACAGGGATCAGCCCCAGCATTTT.

This clonotype was counted ten times or more. The genes are TRBV4-1 and TRBJ2-6; 9 bases are shared with TRBD1. This CDR3 has 19 amino acids. The trim removed 2 bases at V and 0 bases at J, leaving 8 bases unmatched. Germline lookup yields CDR1 MGHRA and CDR2 YSYEKL. CDR3 amino acids: CASSQNRGQGTSGANVLTF. The CDR3 DNA reads as TGCGCCAGCAGCCAAAATCGAGGACAGGGGACCTCTGGGGCCAACGTCCTGACTTTC.

About this clonotype itself: One end of the junction is discordant with germline, which a read error may explain. The chain carries TRBV5-1 and TRBJ1-2; D not certain. The CDR3 extends over 15 amino acids. Per the germline V gene, CDR1 is SGHRS and CDR2 is YFSETQ. CDR3 residues: CVSSIQRGPNYGYTF. CDR3 DNA: TGCGTCAGCAGCATCCAACGGGGTCCTAACTATGGCTACACCTTC.

This clonotype was picked up many times. The V and J genes are TRBV2 and TRBJ2-7; 7 bases are shared with TRBD2. Germline CDR1 is SNHLY and CDR2 is FYNNEI. The CDR3 extends over 15 amino acids. V lost 2 bases, J lost 0 bases, and 4 bases stayed unmatched. CDR3 residues: CASSENGGSSYEQYF. The CDR3, as DNA: TGTGCCAGCAGTGAAAATGGCGGGAGCTCCTACGAGCAGTACTTC.

This clonotype came up many times. This chain links TRBV24-1 with TRBJ2-4; D gene uncertain. Germline V gene lookup returns CDR1 KGHDR and CDR2 SFDVKD. This CDR3 is built from 13 residues. The V and J ends lost 4 bases and 8 bases respectively, with 11 bases between them. The CDR3, as DNA: TGTGCCACCAGTGACTCTAGGAGCCACATTCAGTACTTC. Translation gives CATSDSRSHIQYF.

This clonotype was observed at least ten times. The V gene is TRBV4-1, the J gene TRBJ2-2, with D unclear. Trimming took 3 bases from V and 5 from J, leaving 16 bases between them. The germline V gene has CDR1 MGHRA and CDR2 YSYEKL. This CDR3 spans 16 amino acids. CDR3 nucleotide sequence: TGCGCCAGCAGCCACGGAAGGAGCCTGCGGACCGGGGAGCTGTTTTTT. It yields the protein CASSHGRSLRTGELFF.